Reported below is one T cell receptor (beta chain). The antigen is unknown. This sample stems from a study of cytomegalovirus exposure and HLA in healthy donors. The overall study: Approximately 81% of several hundred genotyped donors fell in the Caucasian-associated ancestry cluster. General observations from the study: There were 150 to 200 TCR beta chains listed as cytomegalovirus-associated. CMV serostatus was the only immune exposure information that was available.

As for the donors, each was a healthy bone marrow donor. This PCR relied on a set of 60 Vbeta primers and 13 Jbeta primers. TCRdb's table, derived via immunoSEQ multiplex PCR, lists solely in-frame clones and lacks some. Here the sample spans fewer than 250,000 clones, 70% to 80% being singletons. Germline V gene sequence: CDR1 LNHDA, CDR2 SQIVND (reference sequence). The CDR3 loop spans 15 amino acids. V was shortened by 3 bases and J by 5 bases, with 16 bases between the two germline ends. The sequencing sample was made of PBMCs. The clonotype was recovered from a woman in her 30s in good health and CMV-seropositive. V is TRBV19 and J is TRBJ1-1; tentative D call: TRBD1 (6 bases). CDR3 sequence: CASSIVDPTGTEAFF. DNA for the CDR3: TGTGCCAGTAGTATCGTCGATCCTACAGGGACTGAAGCTTTCTTT.